The 17 T cell receptor beta chains given below trace back to one sample, sequenced in a study of response to subunit inactivated influenza vaccine. MiXCR was run by TCRdb on the RT-PCR reads, yielding one entry per CDR3 protein. The table includes 170,000 or so distinct CDR3 sequences, approximately 12% detected once. The source was CD8+ T cells sorted from PBMCs, collected around 25 months after vaccination. The source is a man in his fifties or sixties who received an inactivated influenza vaccine.

In its sample, this clonotype is medium-sized. In nucleotides, the CDR3 is TGCAGTGCTTCGGGACTAGCGGACCACATATCCACGCAGTATTTT. Residues: CSASGLADHISTQYF. The V and J genes are TRBV20-1 and TRBJ2-3; 11 bases match TRBD2. The ends lost 5 bases at V and 9 bases at J; junction bases unmatched: 13. Germline CDR1 reads DFQATT; CDR2 reads SNEGSKA (reference sequence). The CDR3 extends over 15 amino acids.

For the CDR3, the DNA is TGTGCCAGCTCACCTTCGACAGGGGCGGCTAACTATGGCTACACCTTC. Residues: CASSPSTGAANYGYTF. The V call is TRBV18, the J call TRBJ1-2; TRBD1 matches 8 bases. V dropped 3 bases and J dropped 0; count of bases not matched to a gene: 6. This CDR3 region has 16 residues. Looked up from germline, CDR1 is KGHSH and CDR2 is LQKENI.

This clonotype has a count of ten or more. The chain carries TRBV28 and TRBJ1-2; possible D gene TRBD1, 5 bases. CDR3 length equals 16 residues. Germline V gene sequence: CDR1 MDHEN, CDR2 SYDVKM. Trimming took 5 bases from V and 4 from J, leaving 20 bases between them. The CDR3 DNA reads TGTGCCAGCAGTCTAACCCCAGACAGTCGGGGCTATGGCTACACCTTC. This encodes CASSLTPDSRGYGYTF.

Ten or more counts support this clonotype. The V call is TRBV7-9, the J call TRBJ2-3; D is unresolved. Trimming removed 4 bases from V and 6 bases from J, with 5 bases in between. This CDR3 has 11 amino acids. Germline V CDR1 and CDR2: SEHNR, FQNEAQ (reference sequence). DNA of the CDR3: TGTGCCAGCAGCTCCCCGGATACGCAGTATTTT. Translated, it gives CASSSPDTQYF. Drawing the rest from reference TRBV7-9 and TRBJ2-3, the complete variable domain is DTGVSQNPRHKITKRGQNVTFRCDPISEHNRLYWYRQTLGQGPEFLTYFQNEAQLEKSRLLSDRFSAERPKGSFSTLEIQRTEQGDSAMYLCASSSPDTQYFGPGTRLTVL.

Details on this clonotype: At one end, the junction sequence differs from germline, possibly due to a read error. The CDR3 protein is CASSQDSKYYGYTF. The DNA for the CDR3 is TGCGCCAGCAGTCAAGATTCAAAATACTATGGCTACACCTTC. The gene calls are TRBV4-3 and TRBJ1-2, with unresolved D. The CDR3 sequence is 14 residues long. Germline CDR1 reads LGHNA; CDR2 reads YSLEER.

This clonotype was picked up many times. V and J are TRBV4-1 and TRBJ2-4, with D perhaps TRBD1 (6 bases). The length of the CDR3 is 13 residues. Per the germline V gene, CDR1 is MGHRA and CDR2 is YSYEKL. V was cut by 5 bases and J by 3 bases, with 8 bases left in between. The CDR3 nucleotides are TGCGCCAGCAGCGAACAGGGCAAAAACATTCAGTACTTC. Translation gives CASSEQGKNIQYF.

The chain has TRBV12-3 or TRBV12-4 and TRBJ2-1, with D perhaps TRBD2 (5 bases). The CDR3 sequence is 16 residues long. The V end was cut by 5 bases, the J end by 4 bases, with 18 bases between. The CDR3, as DNA: TGTGCCAGCAGTCCGCTAGCACCACTGGATTACAATGAGCAGTTCTTC. This encodes CASSPLAPLDYNEQFF.

Ten or more counts support this clonotype. The chain has TRBV10-3 and TRBJ1-1; 10 nucleotides match TRBD1. The germline gives CDR1 ENHRY, CDR2 SYGVKD. This CDR3 region has 13 residues. J gave up 3 bases and V 10 bases, and 5 bases lay outside the gene matches. The CDR3: CATRQGADTEAFF. In DNA, the CDR3 is TGTGCCACCAGACAGGGGGCGGACACTGAAGCTTTCTTT.

This clonotype was counted ten times or more. This chain uses TRBV29-1 with TRBJ2-1; possibly TRBD1 for D (5 bases). V was pared by 7 bases and J by 9 bases, with 19 bases between. Germline V gene sequence: CDR1 SQVTM, CDR2 ANQGSEA. This CDR3 contains 13 residues. The CDR3, as DNA: TGCAGCGGAGAAAGGGGCGCGCCGGGTGAGCAGTTCTTC. Encoded protein: CSGERGAPGEQFF.

This clonotype was counted only a few times. This chain links TRBV15 with TRBJ2-3; no reliable D call. The length of the CDR3 is 12 residues. Germline V gene lookup returns CDR1 LNHNV and CDR2 YYDKDF (reference sequence). V lost 2 bases and J lost 6, with 6 bases in between. The CDR3 region is CATSRLGDTQYF. The CDR3 DNA sequence: TGTGCCACCAGCAGACTAGGGGATACGCAGTATTTT.

The chain combines TRBV7-8 with TRBJ2-5; D might be TRBD1 (6 bases). This CDR3 spans 13 amino acids. Germline CDR1 reads SGHVS; CDR2 reads FQNEAQ. The V gene lost 2 bases and the J gene lost 5 bases, with 9 bases spanning the gap. The CDR3 nucleotides are TGTGCCAGCAGCTTATGGGGGCCGGAGACCCAGTACTTC. This codes for CASSLWGPETQYF.

This clonotype has just a few counts. The chain couples TRBV20-1 to TRBJ2-1; TRBD2 matches at 13 bases. The germline gives CDR1 DFQATT, CDR2 SNEGSKA (reference sequence). This CDR3 is built from 15 residues. V trimming: 3 bases; J trimming: 4 bases; junction bases outside the gene matches: 3. CDR3 residues: CSARGLAGLYNEQFF. The CDR3, as DNA: TGCAGTGCTAGGGGACTAGCGGGATTATACAATGAGCAGTTCTTC.

This clonotype was seen more than once but under ten times. The V gene is TRBV2, the J gene TRBJ1-4; D is ambiguous. CDR1 is SNHLY, CDR2 FYNNEI, per germline. Trimming removed 4 bases from V and 0 bases from J, with 9 bases in between. The CDR3 is made up of 15 amino acids. The DNA of the CDR3 is TGTGCCAGCAGTGCATTAGGAACAACTAATGAAAAACTGTTTTTT. This sequence encodes CASSALGTTNEKLFF.

The chain recombines TRBV10-2 with TRBJ2-1; TRBD2 matches 10 bases. The V and J ends lost 6 bases and 5 bases, in that order; junction bases with no gene match: 4. Germline CDR1 reads WSHSY; CDR2 reads SAAADI. This CDR3 contains 14 residues. The CDR3 reads CASSGLAVNNEQFF. The CDR3, as DNA: TGCGCCAGCAGCGGACTAGCGGTTAACAATGAGCAGTTCTTC.

Ten or more counts support this clonotype. V is TRBV7-9 and J is TRBJ2-7, with 9 bases identical to TRBD1. Trimming at V came to 2 bases and at J to 5 bases, leaving 13 bases not matched to a gene. The CDR3 has 17 residues. Germline assignment: CDR1 SEHNR and CDR2 FQNEAQ (reference sequence). The chain's CDR3 is CASSLTTAGTGRNEQYF. CDR3 nucleotide sequence: TGTGCCAGCAGCTTAACTACAGCCGGGACAGGGCGGAACGAGCAGTACTTC.

In its sample, this clonotype was seen once. The chain couples TRBV6-2 or TRBV6-3 to TRBJ2-7; 8 bases line up with TRBD1. V shed 3 bases and J 3 bases; nucleotides not matched to a gene: 7. The CDR3 spans 15 residues. Per germline, CDR1 MNHEY and CDR2 SVGEGT. The CDR3 spells CASSYSWTGNYEQYF. In DNA form, the CDR3 reads TGTGCCAGCAGTTATTCCTGGACAGGGAACTACGAGCAGTACTTC.

The table lists this clonotype with a few counts. The CDR3 protein is CASSGGTGELFF. As DNA, the CDR3 is TGTGCCAGCAGCGGGGGTACCGGGGAGCTGTTTTTT. The chain employs TRBV9 and TRBJ2-2; D unclear. From germline, CDR1 is SGDLS and CDR2 YYNGEE. Trimming cost V 3 bases and J 5 bases, with 5 bases left between them. This CDR3 has 12 amino acids.